This T cell receptor beta chain derives from a study of response to subunit inactivated influenza vaccine. Broader study findings: Authors suggested few new T cells are recruited by each seasonal influenza vaccination.

At least ten counts were recorded for this clonotype. Antigen unknown. The CDR3 spans 14 residues. Germline V CDR1 and CDR2: SEHNR, FQNEAQ (reference sequence). The V gene lost 5 bases and the J gene lost 4 bases, with 11 bases spanning the gap. Each CDR3 protein gets one entry after TCRdb re-called the RT-PCR reads with MiXCR. The table lists 550,000 to 800,000 distinct CDR3 sequences, 11% to 15% of them singletons. The receptor was derived from a man aged 50-59 years who received an inactivated influenza vaccine. Specimen: PBMCs from blood, collected 14 to 15 days before vaccination. This rearrangement joins TRBV7-9 to TRBJ2-2; tentatively, D is TRBD1 or TRBD2 (6 bases each). The CDR3 nucleotides are TGTGCCAGCAGCAGGGGGGAAAGCACCGGGGAGCTGTTTTTT. As protein: CASSRGESTGELFF. Full variable domain (rest looked up from reference TRBV7-9 and TRBJ2-2): DTGVSQNPRHKITKRGQNVTFRCDPISEHNRLYWYRQTLGQGPEFLTYFQNEAQLEKSRLLSDRFSAERPKGSFSTLEIQRTEQGDSAMYLCASSRGESTGELFFGEGSRLTVL.